This passage covers 17 T cell receptor beta chains from one sample sequenced in a study of graft-versus-host responses after intestinal transplantation. Generated by immunoSEQ multiplex PCR, the TCRdb table keeps only in-frame clones and is missing some. Of around 16,000 clones in the sample, roughly 88% were seen once. The specimen was PBMCs, collected about 110 days after intestinal transplant. The origin of the receptors is a human patient who received an intestinal transplant, so some T cells may come from the graft donor.

This chain connects TRBV20-1 to TRBJ2-1; no reliable D call. The germline gives CDR1 DFQATT, CDR2 SNEGSKA (reference sequence). This CDR3 is 11 amino acids long. V gave up 1 base and J gave up 8 bases, with 6 bases separating them. The CDR3 nucleotides are TGCAGTGCTAGAGTTGTAGATGAGCAGTTCTTC. As protein: CSARVVDEQFF.

The chain couples TRBV6-5 to TRBJ1-3; D might be TRBD1 (6 bases). Germline V gene lookup returns CDR1 MNHEY and CDR2 SVGAGI. Trimming left V 6 bases short and J 4 bases short, with 10 bases between. This CDR3 region has 13 residues. The CDR3 nucleotides read TGTGCCAGCAGAGGGGGAGCCGGAAACACCATATATTTT. This codes for CASRGGAGNTIYF.

The gene calls are TRBV7-9 and TRBJ2-3; D not certain. The germline V gene has CDR1 SEHNR and CDR2 FQNEAQ (reference sequence). CDR3 length: 14 amino acids. V was shortened by 5 bases and J by 0 bases, with 9 bases between the two germline ends. The CDR3 loop reads CASSPTASTDTQYF. CDR3 sequence (DNA): TGTGCCAGCAGCCCCACGGCGAGCACAGATACGCAGTATTTT.

V is TRBV5-4 and J is TRBJ2-1, with no clear D. Germline-derived CDR1 and CDR2 are SGHNT and YYREEE (reference sequence). The V and J ends lost 1 base and 0 bases respectively, with 8 bases between them. CDR3 length: 15 amino acids. CDR3 DNA sequence: TGTGCCAGCAGCTTGTTTATGAGCTCCTACAATGAGCAGTTCTTC. It translates to CASSLFMSSYNEQFF.

This clone showed up just once. The chain uses TRBV27 and TRBJ2-1, with 9 bases fitting TRBD1. The CDR3 covers 15 residues. After removal of 3 bases from V and 7 bases from J, the junction contained 7 bases not matched to a gene. CDR1 is MNHEY and CDR2 is SMNVEV in the germline V gene (reference sequence). In DNA, the CDR3 is TGTGCCAGCAGTTTCGGGACAGGGTTGGGGAATGAGCAGTTCTTC. This gives the protein CASSFGTGLGNEQFF.

This chain links TRBV5-1 with TRBJ2-7, with a weak D call TRBD1 (5 bases). V was shortened by 4 bases and J by 1 base, with 9 bases between the two germline ends. Germline CDR1 SGHRS, CDR2 YFSETQ. CDR3 length: 13 amino acids. The CDR3 nucleotides are TGCGCCAGCAGCATTACAGGTTCCTACGAGCAGTACTTC. Translation gives CASSITGSYEQYF. Full variable domain (outside the CDR3, taken from reference TRBV5-1 and TRBJ2-7): KAGVTQTPRYLIKTRGQQVTLSCSPISGHRSVSWYQQTPGQGLQFLFEYFSETQRNKGNFPGRFSGRQFSNSRSEMNVSTLELGDSALYLCASSITGSYEQYFGPGTRLTVT.

The V gene is TRBV9, the J gene TRBJ2-1, with 11 bases identical to TRBD2. The CDR3 is made up of 15 amino acids. Unmatched junction bases numbered 6, after V lost 4 bases and J lost 6 bases. Germline V gene sequence: CDR1 SGDLS, CDR2 YYNGEE. The CDR3 coding sequence is TGTGCCAGCAGCTTCGGGACTAGCGGCACCAATGAGCAGTTCTTC. This codes for CASSFGTSGTNEQFF.

DNA of the CDR3: TGTGCCAGCAGCGTAGTTGCGGGAGATAACTATGAGCAGTTCTTC. Encoded protein: CASSVVAGDNYEQFF. The chain recombines TRBV9 with TRBJ2-1, with 7 bases fitting TRBD2. V gave up 0 bases and J gave up 8 bases; unmatched junction bases: 8. This CDR3 has 15 amino acids. Germline assignment: CDR1 SGDLS and CDR2 YYNGEE.

The CDR3 nucleotides read TGTGCCAGCAGCCTAGGGGAGGGTACCCTCTACGAGCAGTACTTC. It translates to CASSLGEGTLYEQYF. The chain carries TRBV27 and TRBJ2-7; TRBD2 aligns across 7 bases. Trimming at V came to 6 bases and at J to 3 bases, leaving 11 bases not matched to a gene. Germline V CDR1 and CDR2: MNHEY, SMNVEV (reference sequence). The CDR3 has 15 residues.

The genes are TRBV30 and TRBJ2-1; 9 bases are a match to TRBD2. V dropped 3 bases and J dropped 4; count of bases not matched to a gene: 7. Looked up from germline, CDR1 is GTSNPN and CDR2 is SVGIG (reference sequence). The CDR3 sequence is 15 residues long. The CDR3 coding sequence is TGTGCCTGGAGCCTAGGGACTAGCCGGTACAATGAGCAGTTCTTC. This gives the protein CAWSLGTSRYNEQFF.

This chain's CDR3 is CASRYTGGAIQYF. CDR3 in DNA: TGTGCCAGTAGGTACACCGGAGGGGCCATTCAGTACTTC. This chain connects TRBV19 to TRBJ2-4; possible D gene TRBD2, 6 bases. The length of the CDR3 is 13 residues. V was trimmed by 6 bases and J by 9 bases, leaving 15 bases between them. The germline gives CDR1 LNHDA, CDR2 SQIVND (reference sequence).

The V call is TRBV9, the J call TRBJ1-1; D may be TRBD1 (5 bases). Germline CDR1 is SGDLS and CDR2 is YYNGEE. The CDR3 covers 15 residues. Trimming stripped 3 bases from V and 4 bases from J, with 16 bases between. CDR3 sequence reads: CASSEGTAGGTEAFF. The CDR3 DNA follows: TGTGCCAGCAGCGAGGGGACGGCGGGGGGCACTGAAGCTTTCTTT.

V gene TRBV25-1 combines with J gene TRBJ2-7; D remains ambiguous. The CDR3 runs 10 residues. Trimming shortened V by 4 bases and J by 8 bases, and 6 bases separated the two germline ends. Germline values: CDR1 MGHDK, CDR2 SYGVNS. The CDR3 protein is CASSADQQYF. The CDR3 DNA is TGTGCCAGCAGTGCTGATCAGCAGTACTTC.

The chain recombines TRBV6-4 with TRBJ2-2, with TRBD1 matching 7 bases. V shed 4 bases, J shed 4 bases, and the junction held 3 bases outside the gene matches. In germline, CDR1 is MRHNA, CDR2 SNTAGT. This CDR3 spans 14 amino acids. In DNA, the CDR3 is TGTGCCAGCAGTGGGGGACAGACCACCGGGGAGCTGTTTTTT. It yields the protein CASSGGQTTGELFF.

The rearrangement links TRBV6-9 to TRBJ1-5; TRBD1 matches 9 bases. The CDR3 runs 16 residues. Germline V gene lookup returns CDR1 MNHGY and CDR2 SVAAGI. J was trimmed by 3 bases and V by 6 bases; bases with no gene match: 9. CDR3 sequence reads: CASRARGQGYNQPQHF. CDR3 nucleotides: TGTGCCAGCAGAGCCCGGGGACAGGGATACAATCAGCCCCAGCATTTT.

This sequence joins TRBV18 and TRBJ1-5; weak D call: TRBD1 (6 bases). The CDR3 loop spans 14 amino acids. Germline assignment: CDR1 KGHSH and CDR2 LQKENI. The ends were cut back, 5 bases at V and 7 bases at J, with 15 bases in the middle. The CDR3 here is CASSAGAWGQPQHF. DNA of the CDR3: TGTGCCAGCTCAGCGGGGGCGTGGGGGCAGCCCCAGCATTTT.

The V and J genes are TRBV4-1 and TRBJ2-7, with 8 positions matching TRBD1. This CDR3 comprises 16 residues. From germline, CDR1 is MGHRA and CDR2 YSYEKL. V lost 3 bases to trimming and J lost 2 bases; unmatched junction nucleotides: 9. The CDR3 region has the DNA TGCGCCAGCAGCCAGGACAGGACAGGGTGGCCCTACGAGCAGTACTTC. This gives the protein CASSQDRTGWPYEQYF.